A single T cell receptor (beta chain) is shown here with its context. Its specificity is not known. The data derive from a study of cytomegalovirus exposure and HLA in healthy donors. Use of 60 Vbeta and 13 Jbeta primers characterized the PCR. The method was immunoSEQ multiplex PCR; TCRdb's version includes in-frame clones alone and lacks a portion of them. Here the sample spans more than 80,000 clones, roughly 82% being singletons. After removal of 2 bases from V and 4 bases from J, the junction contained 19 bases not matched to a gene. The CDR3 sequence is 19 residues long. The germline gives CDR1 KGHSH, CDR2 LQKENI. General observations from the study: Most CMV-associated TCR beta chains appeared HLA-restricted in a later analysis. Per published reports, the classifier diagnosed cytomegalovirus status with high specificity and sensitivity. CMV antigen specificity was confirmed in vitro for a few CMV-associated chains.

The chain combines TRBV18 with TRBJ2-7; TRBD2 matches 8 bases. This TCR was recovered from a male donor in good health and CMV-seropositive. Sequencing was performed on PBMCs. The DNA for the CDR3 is TGTGCCAGCTCACCATCCCTAAGTAGCGGGGACGCTACTATTTACGAGCAGTACTTC. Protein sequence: CASSPSLSSGDATIYEQYF. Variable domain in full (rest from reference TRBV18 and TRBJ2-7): NAGVMQNPRHLVRRRGQEARLRCSPMKGHSHVYWYRQLPEEGLKFMVYLQKENIIDESGMPKERFSAEFPKEGPSILRIQQVVRGDSAAYFCASSPSLSSGDATIYEQYFGPGTRLTVT.